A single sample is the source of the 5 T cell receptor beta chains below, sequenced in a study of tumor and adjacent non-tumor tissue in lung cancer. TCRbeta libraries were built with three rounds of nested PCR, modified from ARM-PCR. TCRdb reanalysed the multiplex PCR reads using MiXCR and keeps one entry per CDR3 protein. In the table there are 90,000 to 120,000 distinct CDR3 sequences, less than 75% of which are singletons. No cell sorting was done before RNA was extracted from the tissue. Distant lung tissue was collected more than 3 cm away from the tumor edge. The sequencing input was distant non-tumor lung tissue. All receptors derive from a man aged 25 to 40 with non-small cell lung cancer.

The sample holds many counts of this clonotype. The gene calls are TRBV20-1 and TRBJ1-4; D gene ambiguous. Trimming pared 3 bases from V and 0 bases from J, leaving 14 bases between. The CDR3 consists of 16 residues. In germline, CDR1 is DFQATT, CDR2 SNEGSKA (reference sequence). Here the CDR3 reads CSASFASGATNEKLFF. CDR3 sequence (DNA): TGCAGTGCTAGTTTCGCCTCCGGGGCAACTAATGAAAAACTGTTTTTT.

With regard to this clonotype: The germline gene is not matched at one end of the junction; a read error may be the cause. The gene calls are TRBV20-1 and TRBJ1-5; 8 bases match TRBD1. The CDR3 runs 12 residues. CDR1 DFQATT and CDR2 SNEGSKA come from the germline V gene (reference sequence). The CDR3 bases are TGCAGTGCCCGGGACAGGCATCAGCCCCAACATTTT. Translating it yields CSARDRHQPQHF.

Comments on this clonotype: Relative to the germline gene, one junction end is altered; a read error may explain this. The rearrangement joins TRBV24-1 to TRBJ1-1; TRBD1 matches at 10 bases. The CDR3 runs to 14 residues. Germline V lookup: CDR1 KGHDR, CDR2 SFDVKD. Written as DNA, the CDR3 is TGTACCACCAGTGCCGGGACAGGGGACACTGAAGCTTTCTTT. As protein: CTTSAGTGDTEAFF.

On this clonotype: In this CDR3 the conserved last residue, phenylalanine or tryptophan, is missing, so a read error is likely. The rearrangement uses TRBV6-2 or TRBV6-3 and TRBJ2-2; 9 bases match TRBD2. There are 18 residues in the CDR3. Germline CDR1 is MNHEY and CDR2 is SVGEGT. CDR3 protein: CASSNSVAGGPDTGELFS. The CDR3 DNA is TGTGCCAGCAGTAACTCCGTCGCGGGGGGGCCGGACACCGGGGAGCTGTTTTCT.

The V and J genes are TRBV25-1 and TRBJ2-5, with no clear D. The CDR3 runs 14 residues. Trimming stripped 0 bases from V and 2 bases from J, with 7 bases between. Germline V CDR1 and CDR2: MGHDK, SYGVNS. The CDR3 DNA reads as TGTGCCAGCAGTGAATATCCCTCTCAAGAGACCCAGTACTTC. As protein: CASSEYPSQETQYF.